The rows below give T cell receptor beta chains drawn from one sample of a study of cytomegalovirus exposure and HLA in healthy donors. Using immunoSEQ multiplex PCR, the repertoire was profiled, and TCRdb retains in-frame clones only, with some absent. The data show about 39,000 clones, and the top ten clones hold approximately 2.9%. The specimen was PBMCs. The source of these receptors is a young woman in good health and CMV-seropositive. Both conserved end residues are trimmed from each CDR3.

v_call | cdr3_aa
TRBV20-1 | SARDSGYT
TRBV7-9 | ASSLTFTGGITGELF
TRBV2 | ASSSGGPFSEQF
TRBV5-1 | ASSLGQGAYEQF
TRBV10-3 | AITQSSGGWSEQF
TRBV9 | ASSVDPLDTRSGNTIY
TRBV4-1 | ASSQEGPGQGTNEQF
TRBV6-1 | ASSEAVNTEAF
TRBV29-1 | SATGTSGGSTGELF
TRBV7-2 | ASSSGQYEQY
TRBV19 | ASGTESSYNSPLH
TRBV28 | ASSSRSSGAETQY
TRBV28 | ASSPHSTEAF
TRBV5-1 | ASSLEAGTGELF
TRBV6-5 | ASSYSQAYGYT
TRBV19 | ASSVPGKYGYT
TRBV7-9 | ASSFGLAGGTYGQY
TRBV4-1 | ASSQDVAGGFREQY
TRBV27 | ASSPRQEFNYGYT
TRBV7-9 | ASSLGLAGIEQF
TRBV6-6 | ASRLAVETQY
TRBV10-1 | ASSGPGLASDTQY
TRBV5-6 | ASSLSGGKNQPQH
TRBV6-1 | ASSEAQGDEKLF
TRBV15 | ATSRGQGIYEQY
TRBV5-4 | ASSLAGGRTGELF
TRBV25-1 | ASSIVGGPQETQY
TRBV10-3 | AISEIKWGGRAWYEQY
TRBV7-8 | ASSFRHISAYNEQF
TRBV18 | ASSPVGGLDEQF
TRBV11-3 | ASSLATGQGNTGELF
TRBV5-1 | ASSLGGQGVYGYT
TRBV11-2 | ASSPLDRDQETQY
TRBV30 | AWSRGTGDLQPQH
TRBV9 | ASSPFAQAQH
TRBV6-1 | ASSVQGVESPLH
TRBV2 | ARGTSGVADNEQF
TRBV9 | ASSVSGGAADTQY
TRBV6-6 | ASGDYLTGGQQPQH
TRBV7-6 | ASSPRSGNEKLF
TRBV6-4 | ASSAYPDRASAGYT
TRBV6-6 | ASSLGGGNQPQH
TRBV7-7 | ASSLAQLPNTGELF
TRBV6-6 | ASSGDWNQPQH
TRBV28 | ASSASGGTPEAF
TRBV10-3 | AIRGDRAESPLH